This TCR beta chain stems from a study of CD8+ T cells in alopecia areata. Study-level findings and limits: The treated group had a single nonresponder, limiting CD8+ expansion-response conclusions.

A word on this clone: Its antigen remains unidentified.

Trimming took 4 bases from V and 6 from J, leaving 16 bases between them. CDR3 length: 15 residues. Germline V gene data show CDR1 as MGHRA and CDR2 as YSYEKL. Treatment: oral pan-JAK inhibitor, 5-10 mg twice daily. cDNA reverse transcribed from extracted RNA served as the sequencing template. Profiling relied on immunoSEQ multiplex PCR, and the TCRdb table lists in-frame clones only, not all of them. The profile shows 140,000 to 150,000 clones, less than 70% of them singletons. This receptor was obtained from a human donor with alopecia areata. This material consisted of CD8+ T cells sorted from blood, taken at week 4, from a patient treated with tofacitinib. The chain recombines TRBV4-1 with TRBJ2-1; D is undetermined. As DNA, the CDR3 is TGCGCCAGCAGCCCCGCCGGGCCCAACGGCAATGAGCAGTTCTTC. Protein sequence: CASSPAGPNGNEQFF.